This T cell receptor beta chain was found in a study of shared clonotypes between healthy human individuals (TCRdb year 2020). In the study overall: Three men and a couple of women, aged 18 to 49 years, made up the cohort. Between about 0.8 and 9 billion PBMCs per donor were obtained by leukapheresis. To estimate repertoire size and how much clonotypes are shared between individuals, the study performed deep sequencing of blood TCR repertoires from 4 to 6 healthy adults. Libraries were prepared and TCR repertoires were sequenced by different laboratories using diverse techniques, in order to increase sequencing depth and limit assay-specific biases. For each donor, CD4 naive and CD4 memory were each run on three plates, CD8 naive on two plates, and CD8 memory on one plate. Overall results and qualifications from the work: Clonotypes shared by all four sorted-subset donors showed higher generation probabilities than non-shared clonotypes. Larger estimated clonotype richness was generally found for naive subsets than for memory subsets. Pairwise subsampling indicated that sequencing depth was expected to affect the degree of clonotype sharing among donors. Rarefaction of sorted-subset datasets indicated incomplete sequencing despite the large sequencing depth. The genetic and exposure-history diversity represented was limited by the small number of donors. Sampling was limited to blood, and TCR repertoires in tissue likely differ from TCR repertoires in blood. Roughly 5.2% of naive CD4, around 3.5% of naive CD8, about 2.5% of memory CD4, and about 0.4% of memory CD8 clonotypes were shared across four donors.

Using the deep immunoSEQ assay, multiplex PCR amplified TCR CDR3 regions from genomic DNA. Extracted genomic DNA from each cell subset was spread evenly across all wells of several immunoSEQ 96-well plates, with each plate serving as a replicate. For sorted subsets, each replicate PCR was loaded with roughly 190 ng genomic DNA, equivalent to approximately 33,000 T cell genomes. Purified libraries were quantified with a Qubit 3.0 fluorometer, sized on a Bioanalyzer 2100, and re-quantified with the KAPA Library Quantification kit. Every immunoSEQ 96-well plate was sequenced on a separate single-read 150-cycle Illumina NextSeq 550 flow cell. The study's processing was this. Because the immunoSEQ output included only junctional sequences and no quality scores, the filtering could not be the same as the filtering used for full-length reads. Sequences were annotated with PyIR, a Python wrapper for IgBLAST v1.9, using IMGT germline references to assign V/J genes and CDR3. Reads were removed for weak V/J assignments (E-value above 1e-6), missing CDR3, stop codons, out-of-frame junctions, or ambiguous translated residues. V3J clonotypes were defined by identical inferred V gene, J gene, and CDR3 amino acid sequence. The percentage overlap between two repertoires was calculated by dividing the number of shared unique clonotypes by the size of the smaller repertoire. Richness of each repertoire was evaluated using RTK rarefaction, the Chao1 estimator, and Recon v2.1 estimates of unobserved clonotypes. OLGA was used to compute generation probabilities for all TCRbeta clonotypes that the gDNA method yielded from a few donors. The clones in this table, taken by TCRdb from immuneACCESS, are in-frame only. Not every clone is retained; where verified, under half of the shortfall comes from an unresolved V gene, and the cause of the rest is unknown. That table gives V, J and clone size, and the DNA gave D and trimming. The sample table lists about 2.5 million clones, roughly 92% of them with a count of one. 0.37% of the sample is in the top ten clones.

The CDR3, from cysteine to phenylalanine, totals 11 residues. The DNA shown is the 33-base CDR3, in frame from base 1. V lost 3 bases and J lost 4 bases; the stretch between them is 6 bases long. CDR1 and CDR2 are drawn from the germline V gene (reference sequence): GTSNPN, SVGIG. Healthy HIV-negative adults with no recently reported acute infections or vaccinations were included as donors. Only Caucasian adults living in Nashville, Tennessee, USA were represented among the donors. CD4+ T cells were enriched by magnetic negative selection, after which naive cells were positively selected on CD45RA and the negative fraction was taken as the memory subset. Blood was collected by leukapheresis, and PBMCs were isolated by Ficoll-Histopaque density gradient centrifugation and then cryopreserved in liquid nitrogen vapor phase. Purity and quantity of every magnetically sorted T cell population were checked by analytical flow cytometry. Genomic DNA was isolated from each sorted fraction and quantified by UV absorbance on a Nanodrop 2000c.

This clone was detected only once. It lacks a known antigen. No qualities accompany the bases; no much larger clone lies one base away. This sample includes further DNA sequences coding for the same CDR3. This receptor was identified in a man aged 18-30 years in good health. Some clones in this sample may be carry-over from other donors' samples. The chain links TRBV30 with TRBJ2-5, with TRBD2 as a weak D call on 6 bases. Material: naive CD4+ T cells from PBMCs. The sample's cell subset or site label, in plain terms: CD45RA+ positively selected. The nucleotides read TGTGCCTGGAGGGGGGGAGAGACCCAGTACTTC. This is translated as CAWRGGETQYF.